This T cell receptor (beta chain) was sequenced in a study of STAT5B mutations in CD4+ large granular lymphocyte leukemia. To note about this clone: Its antigen is unknown.

V was pared by 4 bases and J by 6 bases, with 11 bases of the junction left unmatched. CDR3 length: 15 amino acids. Germline V gives CDR1 SQVTM, CDR2 ANQGSEA. Notes on the study in general: Top patient clones used TRBV06 genes more often: 8/27 versus 2/35 in controls.

The assay was run at survey level. The assay was immunoSEQ multiplex PCR, and TCRdb's table has in-frame clones only and misses some. This table holds about 31,000 clones, 76% found once. This rearrangement joins TRBV29-1 to TRBJ2-1, with TRBD2 matching over 8 bases. The receptor comes from a human donor in good health. The sequenced material came from CD4+ T cells from blood buffy coats. In DNA, the CDR3 is TGCAGCGTTGTTTTGGGCGGGGGGCCCTCCAATGAGCAGTTCTTC. The encoded protein is CSVVLGGGPSNEQFF.